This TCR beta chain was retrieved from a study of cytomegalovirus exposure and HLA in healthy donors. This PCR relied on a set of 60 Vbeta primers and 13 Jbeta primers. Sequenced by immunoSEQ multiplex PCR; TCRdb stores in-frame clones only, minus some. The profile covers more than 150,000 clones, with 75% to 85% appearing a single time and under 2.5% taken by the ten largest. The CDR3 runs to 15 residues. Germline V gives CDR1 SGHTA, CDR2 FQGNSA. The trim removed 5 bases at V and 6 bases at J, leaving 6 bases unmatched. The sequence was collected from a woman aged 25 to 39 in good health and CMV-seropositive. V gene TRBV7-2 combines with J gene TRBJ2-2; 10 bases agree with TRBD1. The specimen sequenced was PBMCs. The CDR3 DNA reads TGTGCCAGCAGCCTACAAGGACAGGGGGCCGGGGAGCTGTTTTTT. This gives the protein CASSLQGQGAGELFF.